The clone carrying this T cell receptor beta chain turned up a few times. The record originates from a study of cytomegalovirus exposure and HLA in healthy donors. PCR amplification relied on 60 Vbeta primers (plus 13 Jbeta primers). Clones were read by immunoSEQ multiplex PCR, and TCRdb kept only the in-frame ones, dropping some. The sample contains around 190,000 clones, approximately 85% of which appear only once. Germline loops: CDR1 MGHDK, CDR2 SYGVNS. The CDR3 spans 14 residues. V lost 6 bases to trimming and J lost 8 bases, with 19 bases between them. The chain has TRBV25-1 and TRBJ1-2; possible D gene TRBD1, 6 bases. Source material: PBMCs. The origin of this receptor is a woman in her 50s in good health and CMV-seronegative. The CDR3 is CASRGGGIARGYTF. As DNA, the CDR3 is TGTGCCAGCAGAGGGGGAGGGATTGCGCGAGGCTACACCTTC.